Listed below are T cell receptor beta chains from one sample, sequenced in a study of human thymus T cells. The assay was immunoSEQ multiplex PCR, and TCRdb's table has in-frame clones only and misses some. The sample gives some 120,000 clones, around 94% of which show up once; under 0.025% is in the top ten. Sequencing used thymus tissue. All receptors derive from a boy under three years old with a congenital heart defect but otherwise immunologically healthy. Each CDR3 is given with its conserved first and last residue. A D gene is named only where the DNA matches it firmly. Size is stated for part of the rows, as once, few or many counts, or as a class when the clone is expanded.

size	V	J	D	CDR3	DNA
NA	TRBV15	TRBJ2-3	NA	CATSSLTGVPSTDTQYF	TGTGCCACCAGCAGTTTAACCGGGGTCCCGAGCACAGATACGCAGTATTTT
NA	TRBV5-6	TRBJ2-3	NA	CASSLALERETTDTQYF	TGTGCCAGCAGCTTGGCCTTGGAGCGAGAGACCACAGATACGCAGTATTTT
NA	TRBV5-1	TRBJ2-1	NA	CASSQRGGRNEQFF	TGCGCCAGCAGCCAGAGGGGGGGCAGGAATGAGCAGTTCTTC
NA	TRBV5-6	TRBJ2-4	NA	CASSSAMGDSGKELQYF	TGTGCCAGCAGCTCGGCGATGGGGGACTCGGGGAAGGAACTTCAGTACTTC
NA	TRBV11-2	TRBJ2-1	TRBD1	CASSLWDRGPEQFF	TGTGCCAGCAGCCTCTGGGACAGGGGGCCTGAGCAGTTCTTC
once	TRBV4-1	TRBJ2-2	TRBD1	CASSPGQGAGTGELFF	TGCGCCAGCAGCCCGGGACAGGGGGCCGGCACCGGGGAGCTGTTTTTT
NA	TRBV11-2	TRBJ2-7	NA	CASSLIFAGPISYEQYF	TGTGCCAGCAGCTTAATTTTCGCGGGGCCTATCTCCTACGAGCAGTACTTC
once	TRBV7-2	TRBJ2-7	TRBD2	CASSLGASSGGPYEQYF	TGTGCCAGCAGCTTAGGGGCCTCTAGCGGGGGCCCCTACGAGCAGTACTTC
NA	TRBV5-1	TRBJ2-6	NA	CASSLGTGSGANVLTF	TGCGCCAGCAGCTTGGGTACAGGGTCTGGGGCCAACGTCCTGACTTTC
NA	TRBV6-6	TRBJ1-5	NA	CASSYRGSNQPQHF	TGTGCCAGCAGTTACAGGGGAAGCAATCAGCCCCAGCATTTT
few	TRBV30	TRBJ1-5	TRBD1	CAWSWTGGNQPQHF	TGTGCCTGGAGTTGGACAGGCGGCAATCAGCCCCAGCATTTT
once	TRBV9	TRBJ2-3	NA	CASSVGRAASDTQYF	TGTGCCAGCAGCGTTGGCAGGGCAGCCTCCGATACGCAGTATTTT
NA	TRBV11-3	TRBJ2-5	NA	CASSELLTAQETQYF	TGTGCCAGCAGCGAGCTTTTGACAGCCCAAGAGACCCAGTACTTC
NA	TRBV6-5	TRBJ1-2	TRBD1	CASSYEAGQTYYGYTF	TGTGCCAGCAGTTACGAGGCGGGACAGACCTACTATGGCTACACCTTC
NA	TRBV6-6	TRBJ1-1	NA	CASTMSPFDGDTEAFF	TGTGCCAGCACCATGTCCCCGTTTGATGGGGACACTGAAGCTTTCTTT
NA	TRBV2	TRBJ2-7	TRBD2	CASSEALRAGGLYEQYF	TGTGCCAGCAGTGAAGCGCTTCGGGCGGGGGGGCTCTACGAGCAGTACTTC
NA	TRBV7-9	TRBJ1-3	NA	CAGSNPSGNTIYF	TGTGCCGGGTCTAATCCTTCTGGAAACACCATATATTTT
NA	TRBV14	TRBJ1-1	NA	CASSQESEAFF	TGTGCCAGCAGCCAGGAATCTGAAGCTTTCTTT
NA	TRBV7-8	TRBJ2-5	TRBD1	CASSFAGTGQETQYF	TGTGCCAGCAGCTTCGCCGGGACAGGTCAAGAGACCCAGTACTTC
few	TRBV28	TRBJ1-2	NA	CASSPRGVSGYTF	TGTGCCAGCAGCCCACGGGGTGTAAGTGGCTACACCTTC
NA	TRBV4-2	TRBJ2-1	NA	CASSPYPVEGILKRPESYNEQFF	TGTGCCAGCAGCCCCTACCCGGTAGAGGGTATCTTGAAGAGGCCAGAGAGCTACAATGAGCAGTTCTTC
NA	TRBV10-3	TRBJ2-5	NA	CAIMRGPGETQYF	TGTGCCATCATGCGGGGGCCGGGGGAGACCCAGTACTTC
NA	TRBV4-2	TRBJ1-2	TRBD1	CASSSRQDRDSLYGYTF	TGTGCCAGCAGCTCGCGCCAAGACAGGGACAGTCTCTATGGCTACACCTTC
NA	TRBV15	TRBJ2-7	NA	CATSRPLTGDYEQYF	TGTGCCACCAGCAGGCCACTGACAGGTGACTACGAGCAGTACTTC
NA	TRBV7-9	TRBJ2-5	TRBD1	CASSLVGDRGQETQYF	TGTGCCAGCAGCTTAGTAGGGGACAGGGGACAAGAGACCCAGTACTTC
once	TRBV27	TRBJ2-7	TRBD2	CASSLMRGTIYEQYF	TGTGCCAGCAGTTTAATGCGGGGGACGATCTACGAGCAGTACTTC
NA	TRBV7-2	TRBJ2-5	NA	CASSTNMGDLETQYF	TGTGCCAGCAGCACTAACATGGGGGACCTCGAGACCCAGTACTTC
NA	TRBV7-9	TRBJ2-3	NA	CASSLGGKSDTQYF	TGTGCCAGCAGCTTAGGGGGGAAATCAGATACGCAGTATTTT
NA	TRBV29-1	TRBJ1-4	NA	CSVRGGEAPEGKLFF	TGCAGCGTGCGAGGGGGGGAAGCCCCTGAGGGAAAACTGTTTTTT
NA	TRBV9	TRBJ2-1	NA	CASSPVGNFDIWDEQFF	TGTGCCAGCAGCCCCGTCGGGAACTTCGACATTTGGGATGAGCAGTTCTTC
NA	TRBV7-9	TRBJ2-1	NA	CASSSLGGENRPSYNEQFF	TGTGCCAGCAGCTCGTTAGGGGGGGAGAACAGGCCTTCCTACAATGAGCAGTTCTTC
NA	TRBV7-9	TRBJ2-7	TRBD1	CASSTPGGRPYEQYF	TGTGCCAGCAGCACCCCAGGGGGCCGCCCGTACGAGCAGTACTTC
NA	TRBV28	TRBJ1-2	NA	CASRFVGRGYTF	TGTGCCAGCAGGTTCGTCGGGAGAGGCTACACCTTC